This TCR beta chain was documented in a study of T cell responses to AZD1222 COVID-19 vaccine. Study conclusions and caveats: Rises in breadth and depth of Spike-specific TCRs came after two AZD1222 doses. Clonal diversity may have been underestimated, and the donors were mostly white British, with more females than males. Epitopes outside B.1.351 and B.1.1.7 mutated regions reportedly drew nearly half of spike TCRs.

Comment on this clone: Its antigen is currently unknown.

This CDR3 region has 15 residues. Unmatched junction bases numbered 4, after V lost 2 bases and J lost 4 bases. Germline CDR1 is ENHRY and CDR2 is SYGVKD. The data were produced by immunoSEQ multiplex PCR, yet TCRdb's version contains in-frame clones alone and is incomplete. Found here are about 150,000 clones, over 70% of them singletons; the top ten hold roughly 9.7%. Investigators merged groups given second doses at roughly 4 or roughly 12 weeks. The starting material was peripheral blood, obtained 28 days after the second AZD1222 dose. This receptor was identified in an adult who received the AZD1222 COVID-19 vaccine. The rearrangement joins TRBV10-3 to TRBJ1-5; TRBD1 agrees at 8 bases. The CDR3: CAISEDRGGNQPQHF. In DNA, the CDR3 is TGTGCCATCAGTGAGGACAGGGGTGGAAATCAGCCCCAGCATTTT.